The 19 T cell receptor beta chains below all came from one sample that was sequenced in a study of vaccination effects on CD4 cells after COVID-19. Cells that had been cultured for roughly 9 days were the source of isolated CD4+ T cells. Documented for the person is a PCR-confirmed SARS-CoV-2 infection occurring between March and December 2020. Participants each got two BNT162b2 or mRNA-1273 vaccine doses. TCRdb's table, derived via immunoSEQ multiplex PCR, lists solely in-frame clones and lacks some. The sample records about 50,000 clones, 65% to 75% being singletons. These TCRs are of unknown antigen specificity. Specimen: CD4+ T cells from PBMCs cultured without peptide, collected after COVID-19 vaccination. These receptors were obtained from a human donor who had a prior SARS-CoV-2 infection.

This clone was seen a single time. The chain links TRBV3-1 (or the pseudogene TRBV3-2) to TRBJ2-1; D gene uncertain. Germline-derived CDR1 and CDR2 are LGHDT and YNNKEL (reference sequence). The CDR3 extends over 17 amino acids. Trimming left V 1 base short and J 0 bases short, with 13 bases between. The chain's CDR3 is CASSQGFIRGSYNEQFF. The CDR3, as DNA: TGTGCCAGCAGCCAAGGCTTTATCAGAGGCTCCTACAATGAGCAGTTCTTC.

This sequence joins TRBV4-2 and TRBJ1-6, with D unclear. V lost 0 bases and J lost 8, with 8 bases in between. The CDR3 loop spans 14 amino acids. Germline V gene data show CDR1 as LGHNA and CDR2 as YNFKEQ. Written as DNA, the CDR3 is TGTGCCAGCAGCCAAGAGCTGGACCATTCACCCCTCCACTTT. This encodes CASSQELDHSPLHF.

This sequence joins TRBV29-1 and TRBJ2-3, with TRBD2 matching over 12 bases. The germline CDR1 and CDR2 sequences are SQVTM and ANQGSEA. Trimming removed 5 bases from V and 2 bases from J; junction bases left unmatched: 5. CDR3 size: 15 residues. CDR3 loop: CSVFGLAGPTDTQYF. The CDR3 nucleotides are TGCAGCGTTTTCGGACTAGCGGGGCCCACAGATACGCAGTATTTT.

The genes are TRBV12-5 and TRBJ2-3; D remains ambiguous. CDR3 length equals 13 residues. V lost 3 bases and J lost 3, with 7 bases in between. Germline CDR1 is LGHNT and CDR2 is FRNRAP. The DNA of the CDR3 is TGTGCTAGTGGTTTCCCCGCTACAGATACGCAGTATTTT. Protein: CASGFPATDTQYF.

The chain couples TRBV11-2 to TRBJ2-3; 8 bases map to TRBD2. V gave up 4 bases and J gave up 6 bases; unmatched junction bases: 6. CDR3 length: 14 amino acids. The germline CDR1 and CDR2 sequences are SGHAT and FQNNGV. The CDR3 protein is CASSSGLVVDTQYF. The CDR3 DNA reads TGTGCCAGCAGCTCGGGACTAGTTGTCGATACGCAGTATTTT.

This CDR3 is CASSYWTGDGYTF. The CDR3 nucleotides read TGTGCCAGCAGTTACTGGACAGGGGATGGCTACACCTTC. The gene calls are TRBV6-5 and TRBJ1-2; 9 bases match TRBD1. J gave up 6 bases and V 1 base, and 0 bases lay outside the gene matches. The CDR3 length is 13 residues. Germline V gene sequence: CDR1 MNHEY, CDR2 SVGAGI.

The V call is TRBV7-2, the J call TRBJ2-3; no definite D call. The CDR3 runs 13 residues. Germline CDR1 is SGHTA and CDR2 is FQGNSA. Trimming removed 6 bases from V and 2 bases from J, with 9 bases in between. The CDR3 bases are TGTGCCAGCAGTCCCAGTTACACAGATACGCAGTATTTT. This encodes CASSPSYTDTQYF.

This clone occurred a few times. CDR3 amino acids: CASWAGRGNEKLFF. The CDR3, as DNA: TGTGCCAGTTGGGCGGGGCGAGGTAATGAAAAACTGTTTTTT. This rearrangement joins TRBV2 to TRBJ1-4, with D possibly TRBD1 on 5 matching bases. This CDR3 is built from 14 residues. CDR1 and CDR2 from the germline V gene are SNHLY and FYNNEI. V was shortened by 9 bases and J by 4 bases, with 15 bases between the two germline ends.

V gene TRBV2 combines with J gene TRBJ1-1; 7 bases are a match to TRBD1. Trimming at V came to 7 bases and at J to 3 bases, leaving 8 bases not matched to a gene. Germline-derived CDR1 and CDR2 are SNHLY and FYNNEI. The CDR3 spans 14 residues. CDR3 bases: TGTGCCAGCACTTACCGGGACAGACACACTGAAGCTTTCTTT. This codes for CASTYRDRHTEAFF.

The J gene is TRBJ2-3, the V gene TRBV6-5; the match to TRBD2 covers 9 bases. Trimming cost V 7 bases and J 2 bases; bases outside gene matches: 7. The CDR3 contains 15 residues. Germline V gene lookup returns CDR1 MNHEY and CDR2 SVGAGI. The CDR3 bases are TGTGCCAGCAAATACGGCGGGGGGGCCACAGATACGCAGTATTTT. It specifies CASKYGGGATDTQYF.

CDR3 amino acids: CASSNRADPNEQFF. CDR3 in DNA: TGTGCCAGCAGCAATCGAGCGGACCCCAATGAGCAGTTCTTC. The J gene is TRBJ2-1, the V gene TRBV5-5, with D perhaps TRBD2 (5 bases). Germline CDR1 is SGHKS and CDR2 is YYEKEE (reference sequence). V was trimmed by 4 bases and J by 6 bases, leaving 14 bases between them. The CDR3 contains 14 residues.

The V call is TRBV18, the J call TRBJ2-5; 10 bases fit TRBD1. The germline V gene encodes CDR1 KGHSH and CDR2 LQKENI. Trimming removed 6 bases from V and 8 bases from J; junction bases left unmatched: 9. CDR3 length equals 14 residues. The CDR3 spells CASSPARDRGTQYF. In DNA form, the CDR3 reads TGTGCCAGCTCCCCCGCGAGGGACAGGGGCACCCAGTACTTC.

Details on this clone: At one of its ends the junction is not consistent with the germline gene, which may arise from a read error. Other DNA sequences in this sample translate to the same CDR3. The chain employs TRBV11-2 and TRBJ2-1; D unclear. Germline V CDR1 and CDR2: SGHAT, FQNNGV. The CDR3 sequence is 17 residues long. The CDR3 DNA reads TGTGCCAGCAGCTTAGGGACCGACTGGAGCTCCTACAATGAACAGTTCTTC. Translated: CASSLGTDWSSYNEQFF.

This clone occurred once. This chain joins TRBV14 and TRBJ2-2; D is uncertain. CDR3 length: 13 residues. Germline V gene data show CDR1 as SGHDN and CDR2 as FVKESK. V was clipped by 4 bases and J by 3 bases, with 6 bases between them. In nucleotides, the CDR3 is TGTGCCAGCAGCCTCACATACACCGGGGAGCTGTTTTTT. Its translation is CASSLTYTGELFF.

The J gene is TRBJ1-2, the V gene TRBV7-3; D is ambiguous. Germline CDR1 is SGHTA and CDR2 is FQGTGA. V lost 5 bases and J lost 3, with 16 bases in between. This CDR3 comprises 15 residues. The CDR3 here is CASSGWAQSDYGYTF. The CDR3 bases are TGTGCCAGCAGCGGATGGGCCCAGAGCGACTATGGCTACACCTTC.

This sequence joins TRBV25-1 and TRBJ2-5; 11 positions match TRBD2. The V gene's germline CDR1 is MGHDK and CDR2 SYGVNS. J was trimmed by 0 bases and V by 1 base; bases with no gene match: 4. The length of the CDR3 is 17 residues. DNA of the CDR3: TGTGCCAGCAGTGAATGGGGGACTAGCGGCTACCAAGAGACCCAGTACTTC. Protein sequence: CASSEWGTSGYQETQYF. Variable domain in full (rest from reference TRBV25-1 and TRBJ2-5): EADIYQTPRYLVIGTGKKITLECSQTMGHDKMYWYQQDPGMELHLIHYSYGVNSTEKGDLSSESTVSRIRTEHFPLTLESARPSHTSQYLCASSEWGTSGYQETQYFGPGTRLLVL.

V gene TRBV2 combines with J gene TRBJ2-3, with D maybe TRBD1 (6 bases). From germline, CDR1 is SNHLY and CDR2 FYNNEI. Trimming left V 5 bases short and J 4 bases short, with 10 bases between. This CDR3 comprises 13 residues. The CDR3 reads CASSSQGPDTQYF. The CDR3 DNA is TGTGCCAGCAGTTCCCAGGGGCCAGATACGCAGTATTTT.

The chain is built from TRBV9 and TRBJ1-3, with a possible D match to TRBD1 (6 bases). With 2 bases removed from V and 2 bases from J, the gap between germline ends came to 8 bases. The CDR3 runs to 14 residues. Germline V gene sequence: CDR1 SGDLS, CDR2 YYNGEE. The CDR3 sequence: CASSVGGAGNTIYF. In nucleotides, the CDR3 is TGTGCCAGCAGCGTCGGGGGCGCTGGAAACACCATATATTTT.

The chain uses TRBV15 and TRBJ2-1, with 13 bases matching TRBD2. The CDR3 is 16 amino acids. Per germline, CDR1 LNHNV and CDR2 YYDKDF (reference sequence). V lost 0 bases, J lost 12 bases, and 8 bases stayed unmatched. CDR3 coding DNA: TGTGCCACCAGCAGAGATCGGACTAGCGGGGGCCCGGGGCAGTTCTTC. Its translation is CATSRDRTSGGPGQFF.